The 28 T cell receptor beta chains below were found in one sample sequenced in a study of blood T cell repertoires in COVID-19. Profiled with immunoSEQ multiplex PCR; TCRdb holds only in-frame clones, not every one. The data contain around 250,000 clones, approximately 83% of them singletons. Input material: PBMCs or T cells enriched from blood (not recorded which). These receptors came from a woman aged 45-65 years who had recovered from COVID-19.

The chain couples TRBV5-1 to TRBJ2-1, with 8 nucleotides matching TRBD2. The CDR3 runs 16 residues. The V segment lost 1 base and the J segment 2 bases; nucleotides outside the gene matches: 5. The germline V gene encodes CDR1 SGHRS and CDR2 YFSETQ. The CDR3 DNA reads TGCGCCAGCAGCTTGAGAGCGGGAGCAACCTACAATGAGCAGTTCTTC. Protein product: CASSLRAGATYNEQFF. The variable domain in full, completed from reference TRBV5-1 and TRBJ2-1, reads KAGVTQTPRYLIKTRGQQVTLSCSPISGHRSVSWYQQTPGQGLQFLFEYFSETQRNKGNFPGRFSGRQFSNSRSEMNVSTLELGDSALYLCASSLRAGATYNEQFFGPGTRLTVL.

This sequence joins TRBV9 and TRBJ1-2; TRBD1 agrees at 7 bases. V gave up 3 bases and J gave up 8 bases; unmatched junction bases: 7. Germline V gives CDR1 SGDLS, CDR2 YYNGEE. The CDR3 covers 13 residues. The CDR3 DNA reads TGTGCCAGCAGCGAGGGACAGAAAAAAGGCTACACCTTC. Translating gives CASSEGQKKGYTF.

The CDR3 sequence: CASSRGQGTETQYF. Here the CDR3 DNA reads TGTGCCAGCTCACGGGGACAGGGTACAGAGACCCAGTACTTC. The V and J genes are TRBV18 and TRBJ2-5, with TRBD1 matching over 9 bases. V shed 4 bases, J shed 4 bases, and the junction held 4 bases outside the gene matches. This CDR3 contains 14 residues. Germline V gene data show CDR1 as KGHSH and CDR2 as LQKENI.

The table lists this clone with a count of one. This rearrangement joins TRBV6-5 to TRBJ2-3; possibly TRBD2 for D (6 bases). CDR1 is MNHEY, CDR2 SVGAGI, per germline. Trimming pared 8 bases from V and 8 bases from J, leaving 17 bases between. The CDR3 is made up of 13 amino acids. In nucleotides, the CDR3 is TGTGCCAGCGGCCGACCGGGGGTCGGTACGCAGTATTTT. Translating it yields CASGRPGVGTQYF.

The V call is TRBV11-1, the J call TRBJ1-1, with D possibly TRBD1 on 5 matching bases. The CDR3 sequence is 13 residues long. Trimming took off 5 bases at V and 10 bases at J, with 17 bases between the two ends. Germline CDR1 and CDR2: SGHAT and FQDESV (reference sequence). The CDR3 region has the DNA TGTGCCAGCAGCCCCAGTCGGGGGACTCGAGCTTTCTTT. This encodes CASSPSRGTRAFF.

A note on this clone: The sample carries other DNA sequences with the same CDR3. CDR3 sequence (DNA): TGTGCCAGCAGTCTTCAGGGAACCGGGGAGCTGTTTTTT. Amino acid sequence: CASSLQGTGELFF. V and J are TRBV11-3 and TRBJ2-2; D possibly corresponds to TRBD1 (5 bases). V lost 6 bases and J 5 bases, leaving 10 bases between the germline ends. This CDR3 has 13 residues. Per the germline V gene, CDR1 is SGHNT and CDR2 is YENEEA.

This sequence joins TRBV19 and TRBJ2-5; D is undetermined. Trimming pared 6 bases from V and 4 bases from J, leaving 9 bases between. This CDR3 region has 12 residues. Germline lookup yields CDR1 LNHDA and CDR2 SQIVND (reference sequence). The CDR3 DNA reads as TGTGCCAGTAGCCAGGTTTCAGAGACCCAGTACTTC. Translated, it gives CASSQVSETQYF.

The V gene is TRBV15, the J gene TRBJ2-3, with D perhaps matching TRBD2 (5 bases). In germline, CDR1 is LNHNV, CDR2 YYDKDF (reference sequence). The CDR3 is 14 residues long. V lost 9 bases and J 2 bases, leaving 15 bases between the germline ends. As DNA, the CDR3 is TGTGCCACGAGTCTTACTAGGTTCACAGATACGCAGTATTTT. Its protein is CATSLTRFTDTQYF.

The chain recombines TRBV12-5 with TRBJ2-1, with TRBD2 identical over 8 bases. The junction had 5 bases not matched to a gene; V was cut back by 0 bases and J by 4 bases. The CDR3 is 16 amino acids. Germline V gene lookup returns CDR1 LGHNT and CDR2 FRNRAP. The DNA of the CDR3 is TGTGCTAGTGGTTTGGTGACGGGAGGGCGGTACAATGAGCAGTTCTTC. Encoded protein: CASGLVTGGRYNEQFF.

The chain joins TRBV2 to TRBJ2-7, with 7 nucleotides matching TRBD2. Germline V gene lookup returns CDR1 SNHLY and CDR2 FYNNEI. The CDR3 runs 15 residues. Trimming at V came to 3 bases and at J to 1 base, leaving 6 bases not matched to a gene. CDR3 sequence: CASSDVGEGSYEQYF. CDR3 DNA sequence: TGTGCCAGCAGTGATGTGGGGGAGGGTTCCTACGAGCAGTACTTC.

In nucleotides, the CDR3 is TGTGCCAGCAGCAAAGGACGCGGGAGCCTCGCCTACGAGCAGTACTTC. Protein: CASSKGRGSLAYEQYF. The chain carries TRBV5-6 and TRBJ2-7; 7 nucleotides line up with TRBD2. This CDR3 has 16 residues. Germline V gives CDR1 SGHDT, CDR2 YYEEEE. J gave up 2 bases and V 4 bases, and 12 bases lay outside the gene matches. Supplemented by reference TRBV5-6 and TRBJ2-7, the full variable domain reads DAGVTQSPTHLIKTRGQQVTLRCSPKSGHDTVSWYQQALGQGPQFIFQYYEEEERQRGNFPDRFSGHQFPNYSSELNVNALLLGDSALYLCASSKGRGSLAYEQYFGPGTRLTVT.

The chain couples TRBV7-9 to TRBJ2-5, with D tentatively TRBD2 (5 bases). In germline, CDR1 is SEHNR, CDR2 FQNEAQ (reference sequence). The ends were cut back, 3 bases at V and 1 base at J, with 9 bases in the middle. The CDR3 runs to 14 residues. CDR3 loop: CASSLGRPQETQYF. The CDR3, as DNA: TGTGCCAGCAGCTTGGGGAGACCCCAAGAGACCCAGTACTTC.

The V gene is TRBV3-1 (or the pseudogene TRBV3-2), the J gene TRBJ1-1; possibly TRBD1 for D (5 bases). CDR1 is LGHDT and CDR2 is YNNKEL in the germline V gene (reference sequence). There are 12 residues in the CDR3. The V and J ends lost 1 base and 13 bases respectively, with 13 bases between them. The CDR3 nucleotides read TGTGCCAGCAGCCAAGGGGAGGGGACGGATTTCTTT. Protein sequence: CASSQGEGTDFF.

This rearrangement joins TRBV4-2 to TRBJ2-3; D might be TRBD2 (6 bases). With 1 base removed from V and 0 bases from J, the gap between germline ends came to 11 bases. Germline V gene data show CDR1 as LGHNA and CDR2 as YNFKEQ. The CDR3 spans 16 residues. The CDR3 nucleotides are TGTGCCAGCAGCCAAGGGGTAGCGGATAGCACAGATACGCAGTATTTT. Its translation is CASSQGVADSTDTQYF.

This chain links TRBV5-1 with TRBJ2-2; D is perhaps TRBD1 (6 bases). Looked up from germline, CDR1 is SGHRS and CDR2 is YFSETQ. Between the trimmed V and J ends, which lost 3 bases and 1 base, there was a span of 7 bases. This CDR3 has 14 residues. CDR3 DNA: TGCGCCAGCAGCTCGGGACAGAACACCGGGGAGCTGTTTTTT. This codes for CASSSGQNTGELFF.

The sample holds a few counts of this clone. The rearrangement joins TRBV2 to TRBJ1-2; D not resolved. V lost 7 bases and J lost 0, with 6 bases in between. Per the germline V gene, CDR1 is SNHLY and CDR2 is FYNNEI. The CDR3 is made up of 12 amino acids. The CDR3 DNA follows: TGTGCCAGCACCTTCGCTAACTATGGCTACACCTTC. This codes for CASTFANYGYTF.

The V gene is TRBV6-5, the J gene TRBJ2-1; D ambiguous. Germline V CDR1 and CDR2: MNHEY, SVGAGI. The CDR3 is 13 amino acids. With 6 bases removed from V and 4 bases from J, the gap between germline ends came to 10 bases. The CDR3 spells CASRLQIYNEQFF. The CDR3 nucleotides are TGTGCCAGCAGGTTACAGATTTACAATGAGCAGTTCTTC.

V and J are TRBV5-1 and TRBJ1-1; D ambiguous. V was shortened by 0 bases and J by 1 base, with 7 bases between the two germline ends. Germline assignment: CDR1 SGHRS and CDR2 YFSETQ. The CDR3 sequence is 14 residues long. CDR3: CASSLGGENTEAFF. The CDR3 DNA sequence: TGCGCCAGCAGCTTGGGCGGGGAGAACACTGAAGCTTTCTTT.

V is TRBV15 and J is TRBJ2-1, with TRBD2 identical over 11 bases. The V gene end was trimmed by 6 bases and the J gene end by 2 bases; junction bases not matched to a gene: 3. Germline V gene data show CDR1 as LNHNV and CDR2 as YYDKDF (reference sequence). The CDR3 sequence is 15 residues long. This CDR3 reads CATRRTSGPYNEQFF. In DNA, the CDR3 is TGTGCCACCAGAAGGACTAGCGGGCCCTACAATGAGCAGTTCTTC.

The chain couples TRBV30 to TRBJ2-4; D gene unclear. Per germline, CDR1 GTSNPN and CDR2 SVGIG (reference sequence). The CDR3 totals 14 residues. The V and J ends lost 0 bases and 3 bases respectively, with 9 bases between them. The CDR3, as DNA: TGTGCCTGGAGTGTTTCCGGTCTCAAAAACATTCAGTACTTC. It specifies CAWSVSGLKNIQYF.

The rearrangement joins TRBV12-5 to TRBJ2-5; TRBD1 agrees at 11 bases. V gave up 3 bases and J gave up 5 bases; unmatched junction bases: 2. The germline CDR1 and CDR2 sequences are LGHNT and FRNRAP. This CDR3 region has 14 residues. The CDR3, as DNA: TGTGCTAGTGGTTTAGGGGACAGGGGGGAGACCCAGTACTTC. Its translation is CASGLGDRGETQYF.

This sequence joins TRBV27 and TRBJ2-1, with no clear D. Germline V gene sequence: CDR1 MNHEY, CDR2 SMNVEV (reference sequence). This CDR3 has 16 residues. Trimming left V 5 bases short and J 0 bases short, with 14 bases between. As DNA, the CDR3 is TGTGCCAGCAGTCCTCCCCCGTCCCGCTCCTACAATGAGCAGTTCTTC. Its translation is CASSPPPSRSYNEQFF.

This chain uses TRBV13 with TRBJ2-5; a possible D gene is TRBD2 (5 bases). The CDR3 sequence is 13 residues long. Germline CDR1 PRHDT, CDR2 FYEKMQ (reference sequence). The ends were cut back, 5 bases at V and 3 bases at J, with 10 bases in the middle. The CDR3 region has the DNA TGTGCCAGCAGCGTTGGACTGGAAGAGACCCAGTACTTC. It codes for CASSVGLEETQYF.

J is TRBJ2-5 and V is TRBV27; 10 bases are a match to TRBD1. The V segment lost 6 bases and the J segment 4 bases; nucleotides outside the gene matches: 8. The germline V gene has CDR1 MNHEY and CDR2 SMNVEV (reference sequence). This CDR3 is built from 15 residues. CDR3 nucleotide sequence: TGTGCCAGCAGCCCTCGGGACAGGGGCACAGAGACCCAGTACTTC. Protein sequence: CASSPRDRGTETQYF.

The V and J genes are TRBV25-1 and TRBJ2-5; 7 bases agree with TRBD2. Germline lookup yields CDR1 MGHDK and CDR2 SYGVNS. The CDR3 loop spans 15 amino acids. With V trimmed by 3 bases and J by 3 bases, 7 bases remained unmatched. The CDR3 bases are TGTGCCAGCAGTGACCTAGCGGAAGTGAAAGAGACCCAGTACTTC. Encoded protein: CASSDLAEVKETQYF.

The rearrangement links TRBV30 to TRBJ1-5, with 8 bases lining up with TRBD1. The trim removed 2 bases at V and 4 bases at J, leaving 4 bases unmatched. This CDR3 spans 14 amino acids. Germline CDR1 is GTSNPN and CDR2 is SVGIG (reference sequence). CDR3 in DNA: TGTGCCTGGAGTTCCGGGACAGGAAATCAGCCCCAGCATTTT. This encodes CAWSSGTGNQPQHF. Using reference TRBV30 and TRBJ1-5 for the parts outside the CDR3, the full variable domain is SQTIHQWPATLVQPVGSPLSLECTVEGTSNPNLYWYRQAAGRGLQLLFYSVGIGQISSEVPQNLSASRPQDRQFILSSKKLLLSDSGFYLCAWSSGTGNQPQHFGDGTRLSIL.

This clone was seen a handful of times. J is TRBJ2-7 and V is TRBV19; 9 bases fit TRBD1. The CDR3 extends over 15 amino acids. The junction had 4 bases not matched to a gene; V was cut back by 1 base and J by 3 bases. Germline-derived CDR1 and CDR2 are LNHDA and SQIVND (reference sequence). CDR3 coding DNA: TGTGCCAGTAGTATAGCCGGGACAGGGTTCTACGAGCAGTACTTC. It translates to CASSIAGTGFYEQYF.

As to this clone: The germline gene is not matched at one end of the junction; a read error may be the cause. The chain couples TRBV7-2 to TRBJ2-7; 8 bases are shared with TRBD2. The V gene's germline CDR1 is SGHTA and CDR2 FQGNSA. The CDR3 contains 17 residues. The CDR3 bases are TGTGCCAACAGCCCCCCCAGAAGCGGGAGAAAATCCTACGAGCAGTACTTC. It codes for CANSPPRSGRKSYEQYF. Together with reference TRBV7-2 and TRBJ2-7, the CDR3 gives the full variable domain: GAGVSQSPSNKVTEKGKDVELRCDPISGHTALYWYRQSLGQGLEFLIYFQGNSAPDKSGLPSDRFSAERTGGSVSTLTIQRTQQEDSAVYLCANSPPRSGRKSYEQYFGPGTRLTVT.